Below, 7 T cell receptor beta chains from the same sample are listed, as sequenced in a study of T cells after yellow fever vaccination. TCRdb re-derived calls from the 5' RACE reads in MiXCR, one entry per CDR3 protein. The sample lists about 630,000 distinct CDR3 sequences; more than 9% were seen once. The material sequenced was PBMCs, taken on the day of the yellow fever booster vaccination. These receptors were taken from a man aged 30 to 39 who received the YFV17D yellow fever vaccine.

In DNA, the CDR3 is TGTGCCAGCAGTTCATTCCGACAGGGGGGATCCGAGCAGTACTTC. It specifies CASSSFRQGGSEQYF. J is TRBJ2-7 and V is TRBV28; 9 bases are shared with TRBD1. Trimming removed 4 bases from V and 6 bases from J; junction bases left unmatched: 10. CDR3 length: 15 amino acids. Germline CDR1 reads MDHEN; CDR2 reads SYDVKM.

In this sample, this clonotype turned up a few times. The chain employs TRBV9 and TRBJ2-5; 9 positions match TRBD2. Per germline, CDR1 SGDLS and CDR2 YYNGEE. V was pared by 3 bases and J by 3 bases, with 6 bases of the junction left unmatched. CDR3 size: 15 residues. As DNA, the CDR3 is TGTGCCAGCAGCGCGTCTAGCGGGACGGAAGAGACCCAGTACTTC. This encodes CASSASSGTEETQYF.

The genes are TRBV28 and TRBJ2-7; maybe TRBD2 (5 bases). The CDR3 has 12 residues. Germline V gene sequence: CDR1 MDHEN, CDR2 SYDVKM. Trimming shortened V by 3 bases and J by 5 bases, and 8 bases separated the two germline ends. The CDR3 sequence: CASSFGVHEQYF. CDR3 in DNA: TGTGCCAGCAGTTTCGGGGTCCACGAGCAGTACTTC. Filled out from reference TRBV28 and TRBJ2-7, the complete variable domain reads DVKVTQSSRYLVKRTGEKVFLECVQDMDHENMFWYRQDPGLGLRLIYFSYDVKMKEKGDIPEGYSVSREKKERFSLILESASTNQTSMYLCASSFGVHEQYFGPGTRLTVT.

This chain connects TRBV20-1 to TRBJ1-6, with D unclear. This CDR3 spans 16 amino acids. Trimming removed 0 bases at V and 0 bases at J, with 9 bases between. Germline V gene lookup returns CDR1 DFQATT and CDR2 SNEGSKA (reference sequence). The CDR3 bases are TGCAGTGCTAGAGAATCATTCAGCTCCTATAATTCACCCCTCCACTTT. Translating gives CSARESFSSYNSPLHF.

This clonotype was counted between two and nine times. The chain combines TRBV9 with TRBJ2-7, with 7 bases identical to TRBD2. Germline V gives CDR1 SGDLS, CDR2 YYNGEE. The CDR3 spans 14 residues. The trim removed 0 bases at V and 3 bases at J, leaving 3 bases unmatched. The CDR3 sequence: CASSVGWEGYEQYF. Here the CDR3 DNA reads TGTGCCAGCAGCGTAGGGTGGGAGGGCTACGAGCAGTACTTC.

This clonotype was picked up a small number of times. The chain links TRBV6-2 or TRBV6-3 to TRBJ2-1, with 7 bases aligning to TRBD2. Losses at the gene ends were 7 bases for V and 9 bases for J; bases not matched to a gene: 6. Germline V CDR1 and CDR2: MNHEY, SVGEGT. The CDR3 runs 12 residues. This CDR3 reads CASTLVAGEQFF. The DNA of the CDR3 is TGTGCCAGCACCCTGGTAGCGGGTGAGCAGTTCTTC.

In its sample, this clonotype was seen a few times. The chain links TRBV7-8 to TRBJ2-2, with 7 bases identical to TRBD1. The CDR3 length is 15 residues. Germline assignment: CDR1 SGHVS and CDR2 FQNEAQ. Trimming cost V 1 base and J 3 bases; bases outside gene matches: 2. The CDR3 region has the DNA TGTGCCAGCAGCTTAGTGGGACAGTACACCGGGGAGCTGTTTTTT. Amino acids: CASSLVGQYTGELFF.